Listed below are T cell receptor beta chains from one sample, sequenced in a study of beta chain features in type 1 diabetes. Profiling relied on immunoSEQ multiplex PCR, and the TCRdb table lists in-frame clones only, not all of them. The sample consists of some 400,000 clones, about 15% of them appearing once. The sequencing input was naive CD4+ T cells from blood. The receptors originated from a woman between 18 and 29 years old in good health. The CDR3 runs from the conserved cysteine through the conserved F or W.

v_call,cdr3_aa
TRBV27,CASMALRATEQFF
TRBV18,CASSPPSGRYNEQFF
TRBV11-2,CASSPFRGQGGAFF
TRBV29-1,CSVRDGNQPQHF
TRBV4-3,CASSQEFRMNTEAFF
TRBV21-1,CASRQAGTSTDTQYF
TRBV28,CASSSPAVGETQYF
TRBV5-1,CASSLTVNTEAFF
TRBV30,CAWTWREGRVDTQYF
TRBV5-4,CASSRVGRMNEQFF
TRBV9,CASSPRTGTDTQYF
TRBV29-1,CSVRVDSYEQYF
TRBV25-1,CASKRRTGEQYF
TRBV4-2,CASSPQGYGYTF
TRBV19,CASSMEGTGNYEQYF
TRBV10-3,CAIRAPRQDSWHTF
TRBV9,CASSVGRDFIGVQYF
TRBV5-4,CASRPPGLAGDTQYF
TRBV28,CASSLYGGEQYF
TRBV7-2,CASSLGGTGQFF
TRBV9,CASSAGDTFYEQYF
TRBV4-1,CARNHRCGYGYTF
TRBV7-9,CASSLPGQGVNEQFF